This T cell receptor beta chain was recorded in a study of OX40 agonist ivuxolimab in advanced cancers. Clones were sequenced by immunoSEQ multiplex PCR, and TCRdb holds only the in-frame ones, with some missing. The sample contains 16,000 or so clones, around 88% of which appear only once. Only one count was recorded for this clone. The specimen was CD4+ or CD8+ T cells sorted from blood, collected in a trial of the OX40 agonist ivuxolimab. This TCR derives from an adult with an advanced solid tumor such as melanoma, head and neck, liver or kidney cancer.

CDR3 sequence reads: CASSLGSGVETQYF. In nucleotides, the CDR3 is TGCGCCAGCAGCTTGGGGTCCGGGGTAGAGACCCAGTACTTC. This chain joins TRBV5-1 and TRBJ2-5; maybe TRBD2 (5 bases). V lost 0 bases and J lost 4, with 10 bases in between. Germline loops: CDR1 SGHRS, CDR2 YFSETQ. The CDR3 contains 14 residues. The variable domain in full, completed from reference TRBV5-1 and TRBJ2-5, reads KAGVTQTPRYLIKTRGQQVTLSCSPISGHRSVSWYQQTPGQGLQFLFEYFSETQRNKGNFPGRFSGRQFSNSRSEMNVSTLELGDSALYLCASSLGSGVETQYFGPGTRLLVL.